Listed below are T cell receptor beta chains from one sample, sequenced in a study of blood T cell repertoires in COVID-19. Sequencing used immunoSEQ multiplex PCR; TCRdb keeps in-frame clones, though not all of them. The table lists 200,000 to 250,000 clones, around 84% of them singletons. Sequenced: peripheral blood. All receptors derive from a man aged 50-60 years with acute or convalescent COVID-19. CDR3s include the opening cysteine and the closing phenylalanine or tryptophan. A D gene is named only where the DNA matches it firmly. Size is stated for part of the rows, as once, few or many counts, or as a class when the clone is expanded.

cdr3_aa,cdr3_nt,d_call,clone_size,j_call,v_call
CASSPGQAGVFSGANVLTF,TGTGCCAGCAGCCCCGGCCAAGCGGGGGTTTTCTCTGGGGCCAACGTCCTGACTTTC,TRBD2,once,TRBJ2-6,TRBV7-9
CASSQQGAVNNSPLHF,TGCGCCAGCAGCCAACAGGGGGCGGTTAATAATTCACCCCTCCACTTT,TRBD1,-,TRBJ1-6,TRBV5-1
CASRGQGQPQHF,TGTGCCAGCAGGGGACAGGGACAGCCCCAGCATTTT,TRBD1,-,TRBJ1-5,TRBV2
CASIDGSAGMNTEAFF,TGTGCCAGTATTGATGGGAGTGCCGGAATGAACACTGAAGCTTTCTTT,-,-,TRBJ1-1,TRBV19
CASSLTEAYGYTF,TGTGCCAGCAGTTTAACAGAAGCCTATGGCTACACCTTC,-,-,TRBJ1-2,TRBV7-9
CASSSPGVKYEQYF,TGTGCCAGCAGTTCCCCGGGAGTGAAGTACGAGCAGTACTTC,-,-,TRBJ2-7,TRBV28
CASSWQSGTGTEAFF,TGCGCCAGCAGCTGGCAATCAGGGACAGGGACTGAAGCTTTCTTT,TRBD1,-,TRBJ1-1,TRBV5-1
CATSSLGLSNSPLHF,TGTGCCACCAGCAGTTTGGGACTGAGTAATTCACCCCTCCACTTT,-,-,TRBJ1-6,TRBV15
CASSRVPTGELFF,TGTGCCAGCAGCCGGGTCCCCACCGGGGAGCTGTTTTTT,-,-,TRBJ2-2,TRBV7-2
CAWLFRGNTEAFF,TGTGCCTGGCTTTTCAGGGGGAACACTGAAGCTTTCTTT,-,-,TRBJ1-1,TRBV30
CASSPPVGLAGHGQETQYF,TGTGCCAGCTCACCACCAGTGGGACTAGCGGGGCACGGCCAAGAGACCCAGTACTTC,TRBD2,once,TRBJ2-5,TRBV18
CASRDDRPGHSPLHF,TGTGCCAGCAGGGACGACAGGCCGGGCCATTCACCCCTCCACTTT,-,-,TRBJ1-6,TRBV6-5
CASRSLQGGTEAFF,TGTGCCAGCAGGAGCTTACAGGGGGGCACTGAAGCTTTCTTT,TRBD1,few,TRBJ1-1,TRBV2
CASSLERVRRANTEAFF,TGTGCCAGCAGCTTAGAAAGGGTACGGCGGGCGAACACTGAAGCTTTCTTT,-,few,TRBJ1-1,TRBV11-2
CASSQEVANTEAFF,TGTGCCAGCAGTCAAGAGGTAGCAAACACTGAAGCTTTCTTT,-,-,TRBJ1-1,TRBV14